This TCR beta chain was captured in a study of T cells in localized non-small cell lung cancer. General observations from the study: Paired adjacent lung recovered a median roughly 50 of the top 100 tumor clones. Because only a single region of the tumor was sequenced, heterogeneity remains possible. Greater T cell density in blood accompanied longer overall survival.

As for this clone: Its target is unknown.

The CDR3 has 15 residues. V lost 6 bases, J lost 5 bases, and 20 bases lay in between. CDR1 and CDR2 (germline): MDHEN, SYDVKM. Produced via immunoSEQ multiplex PCR; TCRdb's table is partial and in-frame only. This sample has about 16,000 clones; about 88% occur once, and the top ten carry about 25%. V is TRBV28 and J is TRBJ2-7; tentatively, D is TRBD1 (6 bases). The starting material was peripheral blood, obtained before any cancer treatment. This TCR derives from a male donor aged 60 or over with stage I lung adenocarcinoma. In DNA, the CDR3 is TGTGCCAGCAGCACTACAGGGTTGGGTCTACACGAGCAGTACTTC. This sequence encodes CASSTTGLGLHEQYF.